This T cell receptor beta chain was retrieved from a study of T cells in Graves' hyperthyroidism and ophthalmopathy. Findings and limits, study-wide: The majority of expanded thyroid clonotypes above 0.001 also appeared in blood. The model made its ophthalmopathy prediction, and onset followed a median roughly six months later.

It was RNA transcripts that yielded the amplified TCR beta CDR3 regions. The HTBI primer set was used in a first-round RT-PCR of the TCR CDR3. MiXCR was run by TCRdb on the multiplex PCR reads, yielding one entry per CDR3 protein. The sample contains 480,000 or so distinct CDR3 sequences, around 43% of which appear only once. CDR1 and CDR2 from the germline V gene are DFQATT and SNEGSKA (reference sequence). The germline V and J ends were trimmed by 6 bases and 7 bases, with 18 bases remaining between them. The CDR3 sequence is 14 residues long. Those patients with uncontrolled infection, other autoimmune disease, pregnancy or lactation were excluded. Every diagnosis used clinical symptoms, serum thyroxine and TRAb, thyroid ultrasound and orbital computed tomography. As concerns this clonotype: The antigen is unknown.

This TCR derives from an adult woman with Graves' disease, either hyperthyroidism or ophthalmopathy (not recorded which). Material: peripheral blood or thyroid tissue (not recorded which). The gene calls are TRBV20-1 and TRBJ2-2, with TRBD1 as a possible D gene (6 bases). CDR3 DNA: TGCAGTGCGCCGTTAGGGGGTCCCGTCGGGGAGCTGTTTTTT. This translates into CSAPLGGPVGELFF.